This is a list of T cell receptor beta chains from one sample in a study of T-cell reconstitution after alpha-beta-depleted transplantation in children. MiXCR was run by TCRdb on the PCR reads, yielding one entry per CDR3 protein. The sample yields about 270,000 distinct CDR3 sequences, about a tenth seen once. This sample comprised PBMCs from the stem cell graft donor, obtained from the stem cell graft. These receptors were collected from a human donor who donated a stem cell graft to a child with SCID. Each CDR3 is given with its conserved first and last residue. The D gene is left open where the match is weak. Clone size is given for some rows only: seen once, a few or many times, or a class if the clone is expanded.

abundance | j_gene | v_gene | d_gene | CDR3nt | CDR3aa
NA | TRBJ2-2 | TRBV5-6 | NA | TGTGCCAGCAGCTTGGCAGGGGACCGGTCGAACACCGGGGAGCTGTTTTTT | CASSLAGDRSNTGELFF
few | TRBJ2-7 | TRBV5-1 | NA | TGCGCCAGCCGTAATCCTTCTCAGGGGAGGTACGAGCAGTACTTC | CASRNPSQGRYEQYF
many | TRBJ2-2 | TRBV10-3 | NA | TGTGCCATCAGCGCAAGCTTGAACACCGGGGAGCTGTTTTTT | CAISASLNTGELFF
NA | TRBJ2-7 | TRBV9 | NA | TGTGCCAGCAGCGTAGTAGCGTCCGTTGGGGGCGAGCAGTACTTC | CASSVVASVGGEQYF
many | TRBJ2-2 | TRBV11-3 | NA | TGTGCCAGCAGCTTAGGAGACACCGGGGAGCTGTTTTTT | CASSLGDTGELFF
NA | TRBJ1-5 | TRBV19 | NA | TGTGCCAGTAGTATAGGAGACAGTTACAATCAGCCCCAGCATTTT | CASSIGDSYNQPQHF
NA | TRBJ1-6 | TRBV7-3 | NA | TGTGCCAGCAGCCCCCAGGATTCGGAACCCCTCCACTTT | CASSPQDSEPLHF
many | TRBJ2-1 | TRBV29-1 | TRBD1 | TGCAGCGTTGACCCCCCCGGGGGACAGGGGAGGAATAGGTTCCAGTTCTTC | CSVDPPGGQGRNRFQFF
NA | TRBJ2-7 | TRBV6-1 | NA | TGTGCCAGCAGTGTTCTAGCAGGGCAGGGTACCCTCCCCTACGAGCAGTACTTC | CASSVLAGQGTLPYEQYF
NA | TRBJ2-5 | TRBV12-3/TRBV12-4 | TRBD1 | TGTGCCAGCAGTCAAGGACAGGGATTGACCCAGTACTTC | CASSQGQGLTQYF
few | TRBJ1-1 | TRBV20-1 | TRBD1 | TGCAGTGCTAGCCAGGGGGCGTCCGGTGAAGCTTTCTTT | CSASQGASGEAFF
NA | TRBJ2-2 | TRBV5-6 | TRBD2 | TGTGCCAGCAGCACTAGCGGGGGGGCTAACACCGGGGAGCTGTTTTTT | CASSTSGGANTGELFF
many | TRBJ1-2 | TRBV2 | NA | TGTGCCAGCAGTGAGTCGGCAGGGGACTATGGCTACACCTTC | CASSESAGDYGYTF
NA | TRBJ2-3 | TRBV6-5 | NA | TGTGCCAGCAGTTACACTACCGGGGCCGATACGCAGTATTTT | CASSYTTGADTQYF
NA | TRBJ1-2 | TRBV5-1 | TRBD1 | TGCGCCAGCAGCTCGGTCCAGGGGGGCCCGGGTGATGGCTACACCTTC | CASSSVQGGPGDGYTF
many | TRBJ1-2 | TRBV29-1 | NA | TGCAGCGCGACTTATGGCTACACCTTC | CSATYGYTF
few | TRBJ2-5 | TRBV20-1 | NA | TGCAGTGCTAGAGGGACCTCGGTTGGGATAGAGACCCAGTACTTC | CSARGTSVGIETQYF
NA | TRBJ2-3 | TRBV2 | NA | TGTGCCAGCAGGGGCGGGATCACCACAGATACGCAGTATTTT | CASRGGITTDTQYF
many | TRBJ1-2 | TRBV11-2 | TRBD1 | TGTGCCAGCAGCTTTGGACAGGGGATCCGCTACACCTTC | CASSFGQGIRYTF
many | TRBJ2-7 | TRBV18 | NA | TGTGCCAGCTCACCTCGGAGGTCCTACGAGCAGTACTTC | CASSPRRSYEQYF
NA | TRBJ2-3 | TRBV27 | NA | TGTGCCAGCAGTTTACGGGCTGGACGGCGCACAGATACGCAGTATTTT | CASSLRAGRRTDTQYF
NA | TRBJ2-7 | TRBV23-1 | NA | TGCGCCAGCAGTCAGATCCTGACAACTACCTACGAGCAGTACTTC | CASSQILTTTYEQYF
NA | TRBJ1-2 | TRBV20-1 | TRBD1 | TGCAGTGCTAGAGGACAGGGTGATGGCTACACCTTC | CSARGQGDGYTF
NA | TRBJ1-2 | TRBV20-1 | NA | TGCAGTGCGGGGGACGGTAACTATGGCTACACCTTC | CSAGDGNYGYTF
many | TRBJ1-1 | TRBV6-1 | NA | TGTGCCAGCGGGCCGCTTATGAACACTGAAGCTTTCTTT | CASGPLMNTEAFF
few | TRBJ2-7 | TRBV20-1 | TRBD2 | TGCAGTGCTAGAGATCCCGGGACTAGCGGATACGAGCAGTACTTC | CSARDPGTSGYEQYF
NA | TRBJ2-3 | TRBV29-1 | NA | TGCAGCGTTCTTCACGGGGGAGGCACAGATACGCAGTATTTT | CSVLHGGGTDTQYF
many | TRBJ2-7 | TRBV14 | NA | TGTGCCAGCAGCCCCCGGGACATCTACGAGCAGTACTTC | CASSPRDIYEQYF
few | TRBJ1-2 | TRBV27 | NA | TGTGCCAGCAGTTTTTTGTGGGGCGCGGTTGGCTACACCTTC | CASSFLWGAVGYTF
NA | TRBJ1-1 | TRBV20-1 | NA | TGCAGTGCTCGTTACACTGAAGCTTTCTTT | CSARYTEAFF
many | TRBJ1-1 | TRBV12-3/TRBV12-4 | NA | TGTGCCAGCAGGCCAACGGGCAGGGACGTCGACACTGAAGCTTTCTTT | CASRPTGRDVDTEAFF
few | TRBJ1-1 | TRBV29-1 | TRBD1 | TGCAGCGGTACGGACAGGTTGAACACTGAAGCTTTCTTT | CSGTDRLNTEAFF
NA | TRBJ2-7 | TRBV7-9 | NA | TGTGCCAGCAGCCCCAAAGGGGGGAACTACGAGCAGTACTTC | CASSPKGGNYEQYF
NA | TRBJ1-5 | TRBV3-1 | NA | TGTGCCAGCAGCCAAGCAGGGATCAATCAGCCCCAGCATTTT | CASSQAGINQPQHF
many | TRBJ2-5 | TRBV29-1 | NA | TGCAGCGGGGCGACAGTTCAAGAGACCCAGTACTTC | CSGATVQETQYF
NA | TRBJ2-5 | TRBV29-1 | NA | TGCAGCGTTGTCGGGGTTGAGACCCAGTACTTC | CSVVGVETQYF
NA | TRBJ2-1 | TRBV5-1 | NA | TGCGCCAGCAGCTCGGGGCTAGCAGCTCTCGATGAGCAGTTCTTC | CASSSGLAALDEQFF
few | TRBJ2-7 | TRBV7-2 | NA | TGTGCCAGCAGTTCCCTCGATCGATTCTGGGAGCAGTACTTC | CASSSLDRFWEQYF
few | TRBJ2-3 | TRBV29-1 | NA | TGCAGCGTTGAAGACAGCTGCACAGATACGCAGTATTTT | CSVEDSCTDTQYF
NA | TRBJ1-2 | TRBV5-1 | TRBD1 | TGCGCCAGCAGCATTACCGGACAGGACTATGGCTACACCTTC | CASSITGQDYGYTF
few | TRBJ2-1 | TRBV5-1 | NA | TGCGCCAGCAGCAGAACAGGGCATGAGCAGTTCTTC | CASSRTGHEQFF
few | TRBJ2-3 | TRBV5-1 | TRBD2 | TGCGCCAGCCGGGGAGGGTTGAAGAGGGATACGCAGTATTTT | CASRGGLKRDTQYF
NA | TRBJ2-7 | TRBV7-9 | NA | TGTGCCAGCAGCTTAGTACAGGAGAAGTACTTC | CASSLVQEKYF
few | TRBJ2-5 | TRBV28 | NA | TGTGCCAGCAGTTTTCGTGTCAGGACACAAGAGACCCAGTACTTC | CASSFRVRTQETQYF
many | TRBJ2-7 | TRBV12-3/TRBV12-4 | NA | TGTGCCAGCACCGCCACGGGAGCAGCCTACGAGCAGTACTTC | CASTATGAAYEQYF
NA | TRBJ2-5 | TRBV5-1 | NA | TGCGCCAGCAGCTTGGAGGGGACCCAAGAGACCCAGTACTTC | CASSLEGTQETQYF
NA | TRBJ2-3 | TRBV2 | TRBD2 | TGTGCCAGCAGTGAACCAGCGGGGGGTGCAGATACGCAGTATTTT | CASSEPAGGADTQYF
few | TRBJ2-7 | TRBV3-1 | NA | TGTGCCAGCACCCAAGGGGGACAAATCTCCTACGAGCAGTACTTC | CASTQGGQISYEQYF
few | TRBJ1-4 | TRBV20-1 | NA | TGCAGTGCTAGAGGTTCTTATAGTGAAAAACTGTTTTTT | CSARGSYSEKLFF
NA | TRBJ1-2 | TRBV4-1 | TRBD1 | TGCGCCAGCAACCATCCCGGGACAGGGACAGGCTACACCTTC | CASNHPGTGTGYTF
many | TRBJ1-5 | TRBV7-7 | NA | TGTGCCAGCAGCGTGTCGGGTCAGCCCCAGCATTTT | CASSVSGQPQHF
NA | TRBJ1-1 | TRBV2 | TRBD1 | TGTGCCAGCAGCCATAGTGACAGGGGGCTCACTGAAGCTTTCTTT | CASSHSDRGLTEAFF
few | TRBJ2-1 | TRBV5-1 | NA | TGCGCCAGCAGCTTGGCCCGGAAGGGGTCCTACAATGAGCAGTTCTTC | CASSLARKGSYNEQFF
many | TRBJ2-1 | TRBV29-1 | TRBD2 | TGCAGCGTTGTAGGTGGGGGGGGCTACAATGAGCAGTTCTTC | CSVVGGGGYNEQFF
many | TRBJ2-3 | TRBV5-1 | TRBD2 | TGCGCCAGCAGCTTGGGGACTAGCGGGGGGCTGAGCACAGATACGCAGTATTTT | CASSLGTSGGLSTDTQYF